This TCR beta chain was identified during a study of blood T cell repertoires in COVID-19. Study information: The United States, Italy and Spain were the sources of the acute and convalescent COVID-19 samples. Sources were T cells, B-cell-depleted T cells, or PBMCs; the material itself was cDNA or gDNA.

The authors' processing: Amplified reference gene primers provided the basis for estimating nucleated cell counts. Using immunoSEQ multiplex PCR, the repertoire was profiled, and TCRdb retains in-frame clones only, with some absent. V, J and clone size reflect that table, while D and trimming were determined from the DNA. The table lists 250,000 to 300,000 clones, roughly 83% of them singletons. The CDR3 sequence is 16 residues long. The germline gives CDR1 MRHNA, CDR2 SNTAGT. The V and J ends lost 0 bases and 5 bases respectively, with 17 bases between them. The chain has TRBV6-4 and TRBJ2-7; no clear D. Sequences were obtained from peripheral blood. The clonotype comes from a man in his sixties who had recovered from COVID-19. CDR3 DNA: TGTGCCAGCAGTGACTCGGAGAGGCCCTTTCCCCACGAGCAGTACTTC. Translating gives CASSDSERPFPHEQYF.